This is a list of T cell receptor beta chains from one sample in a study of blood T cell repertoires in COVID-19. Assay used: immunoSEQ multiplex PCR; TCRdb lists only in-frame clones, some missing. The table lists over 150,000 clones, 85% to 95% of them singletons. The sequencing input was peripheral blood. These receptors were collected from a man between 50 and 59 years old with acute or convalescent COVID-19. Each CDR3 is given with its conserved first and last residue. The D gene is left open where the match is weak. Expanded clones get a size class; other rows say once, few or many, or leave the size out.

abundance: -; d_gene: TRBD1; v_gene: TRBV4-1; j_gene: TRBJ2-2; CDR3aa: CASADRDREIGELFF; CDR3nt: TGCGCCAGCGCCGACCGGGACAGGGAGATCGGGGAGCTGTTTTTT
abundance: -; d_gene: TRBD1; v_gene: TRBV3-1/TRBV3-2; j_gene: TRBJ1-2; CDR3aa: CASSQGDRGGYTF; CDR3nt: TGTGCCAGCAGCCAAGGGGACAGGGGTGGCTACACCTTC
abundance: -; d_gene: TRBD2; v_gene: TRBV9; j_gene: TRBJ2-1; CDR3aa: CASSLGGGAWNEQFF; CDR3nt: TGTGCCAGCAGCTTGGGCGGGGGGGCTTGGAATGAGCAGTTCTTC
abundance: -; d_gene: -; v_gene: TRBV4-1; j_gene: TRBJ1-4; CDR3aa: CASSQVGRATNEKLFF; CDR3nt: TGCGCCAGCAGCCAAGTCGGGAGAGCAACTAATGAAAAACTGTTTTTT
abundance: -; d_gene: -; v_gene: TRBV29-1; j_gene: TRBJ2-2; CDR3aa: CSVAGNTGELFF; CDR3nt: TGCAGCGTTGCGGGGAACACCGGGGAGCTGTTTTTT
abundance: -; d_gene: TRBD1; v_gene: TRBV6-9; j_gene: TRBJ1-5; CDR3aa: CASTLDRALNQPQHF; CDR3nt: TGTGCCAGCACTTTAGACAGGGCCCTAAATCAGCCCCAGCATTTT
abundance: once; d_gene: -; v_gene: TRBV6-5; j_gene: TRBJ1-1; CDR3aa: CASSTGIEAFF; CDR3nt: TGTGCCAGCAGCACAGGGATTGAAGCTTTCTTT
abundance: -; d_gene: -; v_gene: TRBV19; j_gene: TRBJ1-3; CDR3aa: CASSIGRGPGNTIYF; CDR3nt: TGTGCCAGTAGTATTGGCAGGGGACCAGGAAACACCATATATTTT
abundance: -; d_gene: -; v_gene: TRBV21-1; j_gene: TRBJ1-5; CDR3aa: CASSKGPGQNENQPQHF; CDR3nt: TGTGCCAGCAGCAAAGGACCGGGACAGAATGAGAATCAGCCCCAGCATTTT
abundance: -; d_gene: -; v_gene: TRBV7-8; j_gene: TRBJ1-3; CDR3aa: CASSLNRGNTIYF; CDR3nt: TGTGCCAGCAGCTTAAACAGGGGAAACACCATATATTTT
abundance: -; d_gene: -; v_gene: TRBV15; j_gene: TRBJ1-5; CDR3aa: CATSRDVQYSNQPQHF; CDR3nt: TGTGCCACCAGCAGAGATGTACAGTATAGCAATCAGCCCCAGCATTTT
abundance: -; d_gene: TRBD1; v_gene: TRBV11-3; j_gene: TRBJ2-1; CDR3aa: CASSLGQGAYNEQFF; CDR3nt: TGTGCCAGCAGCTTGGGTCAGGGGGCCTACAATGAGCAGTTCTTC
abundance: -; d_gene: TRBD1; v_gene: TRBV27; j_gene: TRBJ2-7; CDR3aa: CASRSDRAIEQYF; CDR3nt: TGTGCCAGCCGCTCAGACAGGGCTATCGAGCAGTACTTC
abundance: -; d_gene: -; v_gene: TRBV5-8; j_gene: TRBJ1-2; CDR3aa: CASSLNSLGGYGYTF; CDR3nt: TGTGCCAGCAGCTTGAACAGCCTAGGAGGCTATGGCTACACCTTC
abundance: -; d_gene: TRBD2; v_gene: TRBV7-2; j_gene: TRBJ2-1; CDR3aa: CASSLVIAGAEQFF; CDR3nt: TGTGCCAGCAGCTTAGTCATAGCGGGAGCTGAGCAGTTCTTC
abundance: once; d_gene: -; v_gene: TRBV6-5; j_gene: TRBJ1-5; CDR3aa: CASSPRGGDNQPQHF; CDR3nt: TGTGCCAGCAGCCCCCGGGGGGGTGACAATCAGCCCCAGCATTTT
abundance: -; d_gene: TRBD1; v_gene: TRBV7-9; j_gene: TRBJ2-1; CDR3aa: CASTPPDRASSSYNEQFF; CDR3nt: TGTGCCAGCACTCCCCCGGACAGGGCCTCAAGCTCCTACAATGAGCAGTTCTTC
abundance: -; d_gene: -; v_gene: TRBV19; j_gene: TRBJ1-3; CDR3aa: CASSRPGQDGNTIYF; CDR3nt: TGTGCCAGTAGTAGGCCGGGACAAGACGGAAACACCATATATTTT
abundance: -; d_gene: -; v_gene: TRBV5-4; j_gene: TRBJ2-3; CDR3aa: CASSLGQVPDTQYF; CDR3nt: TGTGCCAGCAGCTTGGGTCAGGTCCCGGATACGCAGTATTTT
abundance: many; d_gene: TRBD1; v_gene: TRBV27; j_gene: TRBJ1-1; CDR3aa: CASSLTGGLNTEAFF; CDR3nt: TGTGCCAGCAGTCTAACAGGGGGTTTGAACACTGAAGCTTTCTTT
abundance: -; d_gene: TRBD2; v_gene: TRBV6-1; j_gene: TRBJ2-7; CDR3aa: CASSETGGLGEQYF; CDR3nt: TGTGCCAGCAGTGAAACGGGGGGTTTAGGGGAGCAGTACTTC
abundance: -; d_gene: TRBD2; v_gene: TRBV29-1; j_gene: TRBJ2-1; CDR3aa: CSVLLAGVYNEQFF; CDR3nt: TGCAGCGTTCTGCTAGCGGGGGTCTACAATGAGCAGTTCTTC
abundance: -; d_gene: -; v_gene: TRBV30; j_gene: TRBJ1-6; CDR3aa: CAWSPPAGSPLHF; CDR3nt: TGTGCCTGGAGTCCCCCTGCGGGTTCACCCCTCCACTTT
abundance: -; d_gene: TRBD2; v_gene: TRBV4-2; j_gene: TRBJ2-1; CDR3aa: CASSQRGLASSYNEQFF; CDR3nt: TGTGCCAGCAGCCAAAGGGGACTAGCTAGCTCCTACAATGAGCAGTTCTTC
abundance: -; d_gene: TRBD2; v_gene: TRBV5-1; j_gene: TRBJ2-7; CDR3aa: CASSTGTSLPYEQYF; CDR3nt: TGCGCCAGCAGCACCGGGACTAGCCTCCCCTACGAGCAGTACTTC
abundance: -; d_gene: -; v_gene: TRBV2; j_gene: TRBJ1-2; CDR3aa: CASSEGAWGGYGYTF; CDR3nt: TGTGCCAGCAGTGAAGGGGCGTGGGGGGGCTATGGCTACACCTTC
abundance: -; d_gene: -; v_gene: TRBV21-1; j_gene: TRBJ1-2; CDR3aa: CASSPRAGEIYYGYTF; CDR3nt: TGTGCCAGCAGCCCCCGGGCGGGGGAAATCTACTATGGCTACACCTTC
abundance: few; d_gene: -; v_gene: TRBV5-4; j_gene: TRBJ1-2; CDR3aa: CASSRDQGPYGYTF; CDR3nt: TGTGCCAGCAGCAGAGACCAGGGCCCCTATGGCTACACCTTC
abundance: -; d_gene: -; v_gene: TRBV10-2; j_gene: TRBJ2-1; CDR3aa: CASSEFSEQFF; CDR3nt: TGCGCCAGCAGTGAGTTTTCAGAGCAGTTCTTC
abundance: -; d_gene: TRBD2; v_gene: TRBV4-2; j_gene: TRBJ2-2; CDR3aa: CASSPRGLAGGPNTGELFF; CDR3nt: TGTGCCAGCAGCCCAAGGGGACTAGCGGGAGGCCCGAACACCGGGGAGCTGTTTTTT
abundance: -; d_gene: -; v_gene: TRBV7-9; j_gene: TRBJ2-4; CDR3aa: CASSQRGAGAKNIQYF; CDR3nt: TGTGCCAGCAGCCAACGGGGGGCTGGGGCCAAAAACATTCAGTACTTC
abundance: -; d_gene: -; v_gene: TRBV27; j_gene: TRBJ1-1; CDR3aa: CASSVQGFAHTEAFF; CDR3nt: TGTGCCAGCAGTGTCCAGGGGTTTGCCCACACTGAAGCTTTCTTT
abundance: few; d_gene: TRBD2; v_gene: TRBV4-2; j_gene: TRBJ2-2; CDR3aa: CASSQSVAGGPIGELFF; CDR3nt: TGTGCCAGCAGCCAAAGCGTAGCGGGGGGGCCAATAGGGGAGCTGTTTTTT
abundance: -; d_gene: TRBD1; v_gene: TRBV11-3; j_gene: TRBJ2-2; CDR3aa: CASSFRTGSTGELFF; CDR3nt: TGTGCCAGCAGCTTCCGGACAGGAAGCACCGGGGAGCTGTTTTTT
abundance: -; d_gene: -; v_gene: TRBV9; j_gene: TRBJ2-2; CDR3aa: CASSASSGELFF; CDR3nt: TGTGCCAGCAGCGCAAGCTCCGGGGAGCTGTTTTTT
abundance: once; d_gene: -; v_gene: TRBV6-2/TRBV6-3; j_gene: TRBJ2-5; CDR3aa: CASSYAGMGETQYF; CDR3nt: TGTGCCAGCAGTTATGCGGGCATGGGGGAGACCCAGTACTTC
abundance: -; d_gene: TRBD2; v_gene: TRBV24-1; j_gene: TRBJ2-6; CDR3aa: CATSRGGSGANVLTF; CDR3nt: TGTGCCACCAGTCGGGGGGGCTCTGGGGCCAACGTCCTGACTTTC
abundance: -; d_gene: TRBD2; v_gene: TRBV7-2; j_gene: TRBJ2-2; CDR3aa: CASSGRLAGGPPSGELFF; CDR3nt: TGTGCCAGCAGCGGGCGACTAGCGGGGGGCCCTCCGTCCGGGGAGCTGTTTTTT
abundance: -; d_gene: -; v_gene: TRBV18; j_gene: TRBJ2-1; CDR3aa: CASSPRTVSSYNEQFF; CDR3nt: TGTGCCAGCTCACCAAGAACAGTTAGCTCCTACAATGAGCAGTTCTTC
abundance: few; d_gene: TRBD1; v_gene: TRBV25-1; j_gene: TRBJ2-3; CDR3aa: CATNRGDTQYF; CDR3nt: TGTGCCACCAACAGGGGAGATACGCAGTATTTT
abundance: -; d_gene: TRBD1; v_gene: TRBV11-2; j_gene: TRBJ2-2; CDR3aa: CASSFSSQGAGELFF; CDR3nt: TGTGCCAGCAGCTTTAGTTCACAGGGGGCCGGGGAGCTGTTTTTT
abundance: few; d_gene: -; v_gene: TRBV5-4; j_gene: TRBJ2-7; CDR3aa: CASSLPRGGEQYF; CDR3nt: TGTGCCAGCAGCTTGCCCAGGGGCGGAGAGCAGTACTTC
abundance: -; d_gene: -; v_gene: TRBV6-1; j_gene: TRBJ1-2; CDR3aa: CASSERGTNLYGYTF; CDR3nt: TGTGCCAGCAGTGAACGGGGGACCAACCTCTATGGCTACACCTTC
abundance: -; d_gene: TRBD1; v_gene: TRBV9; j_gene: TRBJ1-6; CDR3aa: CASSGTGTGSSPLHF; CDR3nt: TGTGCCAGCAGCGGGACCGGGACAGGGAGTTCACCCCTCCACTTT
abundance: -; d_gene: TRBD1; v_gene: TRBV27; j_gene: TRBJ1-5; CDR3aa: CASSSGQGYNQPQHF; CDR3nt: TGTGCCAGCAGTTCGGGACAGGGCTACAATCAGCCCCAGCATTTT
abundance: -; d_gene: -; v_gene: TRBV6-2/TRBV6-3; j_gene: TRBJ1-1; CDR3aa: CASSYSGTVRRGTEAFF; CDR3nt: TGTGCCAGCAGTTACTCAGGGACCGTTCGGAGGGGCACTGAAGCTTTCTTT
abundance: once; d_gene: TRBD1; v_gene: TRBV11-2; j_gene: TRBJ2-7; CDR3aa: CASSLDPRQGWSYEQYF; CDR3nt: TGTGCCAGCAGCTTAGACCCTAGACAGGGGTGGTCCTACGAGCAGTACTTC
abundance: -; d_gene: -; v_gene: TRBV28; j_gene: TRBJ2-1; CDR3aa: CASSLSGEGRTGPKGNEQFF; CDR3nt: TGTGCCAGCAGTTTATCAGGGGAGGGTAGGACAGGGCCCAAAGGCAATGAGCAGTTCTTC
abundance: -; d_gene: TRBD2; v_gene: TRBV7-2; j_gene: TRBJ2-1; CDR3aa: CASSLLGTSGGRVNEQFF; CDR3nt: TGTGCCAGCAGCTTGCTCGGGACTAGCGGGGGGAGGGTAAATGAGCAGTTCTTC